This T cell receptor (beta chain) was recorded in a study of graft-versus-host responses after intestinal transplantation. Overall study: Recipients had transplants, and these were multivisceral, liver-intestinal, or isolated intestinal. The study, taken as a whole, reports: Early post-transplant falls in HvG clones accompanied the peak levels of circulating GvH clones. Some patients had graft-donor T cell macrochimerism, and their allografts showed high graft-versus-host to host-versus-graft clonal ratios. Recipient marrow showed GvH clones, some seen first in ileum or blood.

The data were produced by immunoSEQ multiplex PCR, yet TCRdb's version contains in-frame clones alone and is incomplete. The table lists about 15,000 clones, more than 90% of them singletons. Notes on this clone: What it recognizes is unknown.

V trimming: 6 bases; J trimming: 3 bases; junction bases outside the gene matches: 13. Germline V lookup: CDR1 SQVTM, CDR2 ANQGSEA. The CDR3 extends over 16 amino acids. The sequence derives from a human patient who received an intestinal transplant, so some T cells may come from the graft donor. Here the sequenced sample was PBMCs, taken 9 days after transplant. The chain employs TRBV29-1 and TRBJ2-7, with 11 positions matching TRBD2. This chain's CDR3 is CSVVRALAGDLYEQYF. In nucleotides, the CDR3 is TGCAGCGTCGTTAGGGCACTAGCGGGAGATCTCTACGAGCAGTACTTC.